These 5 T cell receptor beta chains were sequenced from one sample in a study of regulatory T cells in long-lasting Graves disease. Sequencing libraries for TCR beta were prepared with iRepertoire HTBI primers and Arm-PCR of CDR3 regions. TCRdb ran MiXCR on the multiplex PCR reads and lists one entry per CDR3 protein. The table shows around 460,000 distinct CDR3 sequences, with around a fifth occurring only once. This sample's time point: persistent/refractory GD, antithyroid drugs over 5 years with positive TRAb. Isolated PBMC RNA provided the starting material for the TCR library. The sample consisted of peripheral blood mononuclear cells (PBMCs), taken when the disease was refractory, from a patient treated with antithyroid drugs. Receptors were obtained from a female donor with Graves disease.

In its sample, this clonotype was seen once. V gene TRBV3-1 combines with J gene TRBJ2-2; 8 bases fit TRBD1. The CDR3 length is 15 residues. Trimming took 3 bases from V and 4 from J; bases not matched to a gene: 4. Germline CDR1 and CDR2: LGHDT and YNNKEL (reference sequence). The CDR3 loop reads CASSHGTGSTGELFF. CDR3 nucleotide sequence: TGTGCCAGCAGCCACGGGACAGGTTCCACCGGGGAGCTGTTTTTT.

This clonotype was counted between two and nine times. The chain combines TRBV5-1 with TRBJ1-1; 7 positions match TRBD1. J was trimmed by 3 bases and V by 4 bases; bases with no gene match: 9. The germline gives CDR1 SGHRS, CDR2 YFSETQ. The CDR3 is 15 residues long. The CDR3 DNA follows: TGCGCCAGCAGCGGGTATACAGGGGCCGACACTGAAGCTTTCTTT. Translation: CASSGYTGADTEAFF.

This chain links TRBV4-1 with TRBJ2-3; TRBD2 is a possible D gene (5 bases). The CDR3 has 15 residues. The V and J ends lost 1 base and 1 base respectively, with 9 bases between them. Germline values: CDR1 MGHRA, CDR2 YSYEKL. This CDR3 is CASSQVAGGTDTQYF. CDR3 DNA: TGCGCCAGCAGCCAAGTGGCGGGCGGCACAGATACGCAGTATTTT.

This clonotype has a count of ten or more. The chain uses TRBV7-3 and TRBJ2-5; 15 bases match TRBD2. After removal of 4 bases from V and 5 bases from J, the junction contained 8 bases not matched to a gene. The CDR3 totals 17 residues. Germline loops: CDR1 SGHTA, CDR2 FQGTGA. CDR3 loop: CASSYGLAGGFLETQYF. The CDR3 bases are TGTGCCAGCAGCTACGGACTAGCGGGGGGGTTCCTGGAGACCCAGTACTTC.

This clonotype was recorded many times. The chain joins TRBV7-2 to TRBJ1-1; the D is unclear. CDR3 length equals 13 residues. Germline V lookup: CDR1 SGHTA, CDR2 FQGNSA. V lost 6 bases and J 11 bases, leaving 19 bases between the germline ends. The CDR3 sequence is CASRHTKPGPAFF. The CDR3 DNA is TGTGCCAGCAGACATACTAAGCCCGGTCCGGCTTTCTTT.